A single sample is the source of the 26 T cell receptor beta chains below, sequenced in a study of blood T cell repertoires in COVID-19. Sequencing was performed with immunoSEQ multiplex PCR; in TCRdb, only in-frame clones are kept and a portion is missing. The table records some 170,000 clones, about 86% of them present only once. Sequencing input: peripheral blood. Receptor source: a woman of 80 years or more with acute or convalescent COVID-19.

The chain has TRBV10-3 and TRBJ2-1; TRBD2 might be the D (5 bases). This CDR3 has 12 amino acids. Trimming shortened V by 2 bases and J by 9 bases, and 8 bases separated the two germline ends. Germline V gene data show CDR1 as ENHRY and CDR2 as SYGVKD. CDR3 amino acids: CAISEVGSEQFF. In DNA, the CDR3 is TGTGCCATCAGTGAGGTGGGGAGTGAGCAGTTCTTC.

The rearrangement joins TRBV11-3 to TRBJ2-7, with no clear D. Trimming pared 5 bases from V and 3 bases from J, leaving 20 bases between. The CDR3 is made up of 16 amino acids. Germline V gives CDR1 SGHNT, CDR2 YENEEA. CDR3 sequence (DNA): TGTGCCAGCAGCCCCGATAGACCCCCGCGGTACTACGAGCAGTACTTC. As protein: CASSPDRPPRYYEQYF. Looking up the rest from reference TRBV11-3 and TRBJ2-7 gives the full variable domain: EAGVVQSPRYKIIEKKQPVAFWCNPISGHNTLYWYLQNLGQGPELLIRYENEEAVDDSQLPKDRFSAERLKGVDSTLKIQPAELGDSAVYLCASSPDRPPRYYEQYFGPGTRLTVT.

This clone was seen more than once but under ten times. This sequence joins TRBV6-5 and TRBJ2-5; D perhaps matches TRBD2 (5 bases). CDR1 and CDR2 from the germline V gene are MNHEY and SVGAGI. Trimming stripped 5 bases from V and 2 bases from J, with 6 bases between. The length of the CDR3 is 12 residues. The CDR3 loop is CASSPGQETQYF. The CDR3 DNA reads TGTGCCAGCAGTCCGGGGCAAGAGACCCAGTACTTC.

V gene TRBV7-8 combines with J gene TRBJ2-7; D may be TRBD2 (7 bases). Deletions cut 5 bases from V and 1 base from J, with 18 bases between. The CDR3 contains 16 residues. CDR1 SGHVS and CDR2 FQNEAQ come from the germline V gene. CDR3 nucleotides: TGTGCCAGCAGCCAGGGGTCACTAGCGCCTTCCTACGAGCAGTACTTC. It codes for CASSQGSLAPSYEQYF.

For the CDR3, the DNA is TGTGCCAGCAGCTTAACCCCCGCAGGGGGCATGAACTATGGCTACACCTTC. This encodes CASSLTPAGGMNYGYTF. The J gene is TRBJ1-2, the V gene TRBV7-3; 8 bases line up with TRBD1. CDR3 length: 17 residues. J lost 2 bases, V lost 0 bases, and 8 bases had no gene match. From germline, CDR1 is SGHTA and CDR2 FQGTGA. Using reference TRBV7-3 and TRBJ1-2 for the parts outside the CDR3, the full variable domain is GAGVSQTPSNKVTEKGKYVELRCDPISGHTALYWYRQSLGQGPEFLIYFQGTGAADDSGLPNDRFFAVRPEGSVSTLKIQRTERGDSAVYLCASSLTPAGGMNYGYTFGSGTRLTVV.

The chain has TRBV19 and TRBJ1-1; D call uncertain. This CDR3 has 15 amino acids. V was clipped by 1 base and J by 6 bases, with 15 bases between them. Germline-derived CDR1 and CDR2 are LNHDA and SQIVND (reference sequence). CDR3 coding DNA: TGTGCCAGTAGTATAGTCCCACACCCACGCCCTGAAGCTTTCTTT. This codes for CASSIVPHPRPEAFF.

The genes are TRBV10-3 and TRBJ1-4; TRBD1 might be the D (6 bases). This CDR3 has 13 residues. V was shortened by 10 bases and J by 4 bases, with 13 bases between the two germline ends. Germline values: CDR1 ENHRY, CDR2 SYGVKD. The CDR3 spells CATGQILNEKLFF. CDR3 nucleotides: TGTGCCACCGGACAGATCCTTAATGAAAAACTGTTTTTT.

This chain connects TRBV7-2 to TRBJ1-1, with 7 bases lining up with TRBD1. CDR3 length: 16 amino acids. Germline values: CDR1 SGHTA, CDR2 FQGNSA. With 3 bases clipped from V and 3 bases from J, the junction kept 10 bases outside the gene matches. The CDR3 sequence is CASSFAPTGWYTEAFF. The CDR3 DNA follows: TGTGCCAGCAGCTTCGCTCCGACAGGGTGGTACACTGAAGCTTTCTTT.

The chain couples TRBV14 to TRBJ1-3; no reliable D call. The CDR3 is 14 residues long. Per germline, CDR1 SGHDN and CDR2 FVKESK. The germline V and J ends were trimmed by 2 bases and 1 base, with 6 bases remaining between them. DNA of the CDR3: TGTGCCAGCAGCCAATACTTATCTGGAAACACCATATATTTT. It encodes CASSQYLSGNTIYF.

The J gene is TRBJ2-1, the V gene TRBV7-9; 7 bases map to TRBD2. The V gene's germline CDR1 is SEHNR and CDR2 FQNEAQ (reference sequence). This CDR3 spans 15 amino acids. With V trimmed by 6 bases and J by 9 bases, 14 bases remained unmatched. The CDR3 nucleotides are TGTGCCAGCAGTCGTAGCGGGCGCAGGAGGGGTGAGCAGTTCTTC. Translating gives CASSRSGRRRGEQFF.

This chain joins TRBV6-1 and TRBJ1-2, with D possibly matching TRBD1 (5 bases). The length of the CDR3 is 15 residues. CDR1 is MNHNS, CDR2 SASEGT, per germline. Trimming cost V 3 bases and J 8 bases, with 19 bases left between them. The CDR3 DNA is TGTGCCAGCAGTGATTTTAAGGCGCAGGGCCGGGGCTACACCTTC. This encodes CASSDFKAQGRGYTF.

This clone has just a few counts. The genes are TRBV7-2 and TRBJ1-1, with D possibly being TRBD1 (6 bases). Germline values: CDR1 SGHTA, CDR2 FQGNSA. V lost 5 bases and J lost 1, with 11 bases in between. The CDR3 runs to 14 residues. The CDR3: CASSLGQKNTEAFF. The CDR3, as DNA: TGTGCCAGCAGCCTCGGACAGAAGAACACTGAAGCTTTCTTT.

The V and J genes are TRBV4-2 and TRBJ1-3; D is possibly TRBD1 (6 bases). Germline lookup yields CDR1 LGHNA and CDR2 YNFKEQ. Between the trimmed V and J ends, which lost 3 bases and 0 bases, there was a span of 12 bases. This CDR3 is 16 amino acids long. The chain's CDR3 is CASSHPTGDSGNTIYF. In DNA, the CDR3 is TGTGCCAGCAGCCACCCGACAGGAGACTCTGGAAACACCATATATTTT.

The chain couples TRBV28 to TRBJ2-3, with 10 bases aligning to TRBD2. CDR1 is MDHEN, CDR2 SYDVKM, per germline. This CDR3 region has 17 residues. Unmatched junction bases numbered 6, after V lost 0 bases and J lost 3 bases. CDR3 sequence reads: CASSLWSSGSMTDTQYF. The CDR3 nucleotides read TGTGCCAGCAGTTTATGGTCTAGCGGGAGCATGACAGATACGCAGTATTTT.

The chain links TRBV6-2 or TRBV6-3 to TRBJ1-1; D is unresolved. Trimming left V 3 bases short and J 5 bases short, with 4 bases between. There are 11 residues in the CDR3. Germline loops: CDR1 MNHEY, CDR2 SVGEGT. CDR3 sequence (DNA): TGTGCCAGCAGTTATCGTACTGAAGCTTTCTTT. It codes for CASSYRTEAFF.

This clone was seen only a few times. The chain couples TRBV7-2 to TRBJ2-7, with TRBD2 identical over 7 bases. The CDR3 is 15 amino acids. The V and J ends lost 2 bases and 4 bases, in that order; junction bases with no gene match: 8. CDR1 and CDR2 from the germline V gene are SGHTA and FQGNSA. For the CDR3, the DNA is TGTGCCAGCAGCTTAAGGGGCGGGAGTAGGTACGAGCAGTACTTC. This codes for CASSLRGGSRYEQYF. Based on the CDR3 plus reference TRBV7-2 and TRBJ2-7, the full variable domain is GAGVSQSPSNKVTEKGKDVELRCDPISGHTALYWYRQSLGQGLEFLIYFQGNSAPDKSGLPSDRFSAERTGGSVSTLTIQRTQQEDSAVYLCASSLRGGSRYEQYFGPGTRLTVT.

The chain has TRBV15 and TRBJ1-5, with D tentatively TRBD1 (6 bases). The CDR3 has 16 amino acids. Trimming shortened V by 2 bases and J by 7 bases, and 18 bases separated the two germline ends. Germline V gives CDR1 LNHNV, CDR2 YYDKDF (reference sequence). The CDR3 loop is CATSRPGQLGRQPQHF. In DNA, the CDR3 is TGTGCCACCAGCAGACCCGGACAGTTGGGGCGGCAGCCCCAGCATTTT.

This sequence joins TRBV12-5 and TRBJ1-1; 7 nucleotides align to TRBD1. The CDR3 has 15 residues. Germline CDR1 is LGHNT and CDR2 is FRNRAP. The trim removed 6 bases at V and 2 bases at J, leaving 9 bases unmatched. CDR3 sequence: CASGSQTGFNTEAFF. The CDR3 DNA follows: TGTGCTAGTGGCTCCCAGACAGGGTTCAACACTGAAGCTTTCTTT.

The chain links TRBV11-2 to TRBJ2-3; 9 bases align to TRBD2. Trimming cost V 10 bases and J 3 bases; bases outside gene matches: 5. The CDR3 has 13 residues. Germline CDR1 SGHAT, CDR2 FQNNGV. CDR3 sequence: CATYGLATDTQYF. The CDR3, as DNA: TGTGCCACGTATGGACTAGCGACAGATACGCAGTATTTT.

This chain uses TRBV27 with TRBJ2-4; maybe TRBD2 (6 bases). CDR1 and CDR2 from the germline V gene are MNHEY and SMNVEV (reference sequence). The CDR3 loop spans 14 amino acids. V lost 4 bases and J 6 bases, leaving 13 bases between the germline ends. CDR3 coding DNA: TGTGCCAGCAGTTCGACTAGACGTGGAAACATTCAGTACTTC. It translates to CASSSTRRGNIQYF.

This clone is a singleton in its sample. This chain links TRBV6-5 with TRBJ1-2; D call uncertain. CDR1 and CDR2 from the germline V gene are MNHEY and SVGAGI. The CDR3 extends over 14 amino acids. The V and J ends lost 2 bases and 3 bases respectively, with 10 bases between them. The CDR3, as DNA: TGTGCCAGCAGTTACCGGGGAGCTTACTATGGCTACACCTTC. Its protein is CASSYRGAYYGYTF.

The DNA for the CDR3 is TGTGCCAGCAGTTTACAGGGGCTCTATGGCTACACCTTC. Translated, it gives CASSLQGLYGYTF. V and J are TRBV28 and TRBJ1-2, with D maybe TRBD1 (6 bases). With 2 bases removed from V and 4 bases from J, the gap between germline ends came to 8 bases. Germline V CDR1 and CDR2: MDHEN, SYDVKM. The CDR3 has 13 residues.

The chain links TRBV6-2 or TRBV6-3 to TRBJ1-2; 8 bases align to TRBD1. The CDR3 consists of 15 residues. The junction had 11 bases not matched to a gene; V was cut back by 4 bases and J by 7 bases. CDR1 is MNHEY and CDR2 is SVGEGT in the germline V gene. CDR3 DNA sequence: TGTGCCAGCAGTTCGATCGCGGGCAGGGGGCTTGGCTACACCTTC. Protein product: CASSSIAGRGLGYTF.

The J gene is TRBJ1-4, the V gene TRBV21-1; TRBD1 is the table's D call, not checked against the DNA. TRBV21-1 is recorded as a pseudogene. CDR3 size: 13 residues. The CDR3 protein is CADRRGVREKLFF. The CDR3 DNA is TGTGCCGACCGTAGGGGTGTCCGGGAAAAACTGTTTTTT.

This chain uses TRBV24-1 with TRBJ2-5, with TRBD2 matching over 9 bases. Trimming took 1 base from V and 0 from J; bases not matched to a gene: 5. Germline CDR1 and CDR2: KGHDR and SFDVKD. The CDR3 runs 17 residues. The CDR3 region is CATSDFGTSSNQETQYF. As DNA, the CDR3 is TGTGCCACCAGTGATTTCGGGACTAGCAGCAACCAAGAGACCCAGTACTTC.

The chain couples TRBV3-1 (or the pseudogene TRBV3-2) to TRBJ2-3, with TRBD2 matching over 12 bases. The CDR3 has 16 amino acids. J gave up 4 bases and V 4 bases, and 6 bases lay outside the gene matches. CDR1 is LGHDT, CDR2 YNNKEL, per germline (reference sequence). CDR3 coding DNA: TGTGCCAGCAGCCTTGGACTAGCGGGGAAGTCAGATACGCAGTATTTT. This codes for CASSLGLAGKSDTQYF.